The rows below give T cell receptor beta chains drawn from one sample of a study of blood T cells in healthy people across ages. Each CDR3 protein is one row after TCRdb ran MiXCR on the 5' RACE reads. The table includes approximately 600,000 distinct CDR3 sequences, roughly 50% detected once. The sequencing input was blood. These TCRs come from a man aged 55-75 years in good health. Both conserved end residues are part of each CDR3. Fields, in order: D gene, J gene, V gene, clone size, CDR3 DNA, CDR3 protein. D genes are given only for firm matches. Not all rows give a size; the values are once, few, many and, for expanded clones, a class.

D gene: TRBD1; J gene: TRBJ1-4; V gene: TRBV7-9; clone size: NA; CDR3 DNA: TGTGCCAGCAGCACCGGGACAGGGGGTAATGAAAAACTGTTTTTT; CDR3 protein: CASSTGTGGNEKLFF
D gene: TRBD1; J gene: TRBJ1-4; V gene: TRBV12-3/TRBV12-4; clone size: NA; CDR3 DNA: TGTGCCAGCAGTCCCTGGGGCAGGGGGGATGAAAAACTGTTTTTT; CDR3 protein: CASSPWGRGDEKLFF
D gene: TRBD2; J gene: TRBJ2-5; V gene: TRBV29-1; clone size: few; CDR3 DNA: TGCAGCGTTGAAGACTTAGGACTAGGGCAAGAGACCCAGTACTTC; CDR3 protein: CSVEDLGLGQETQYF
D gene: NA; J gene: TRBJ2-1; V gene: TRBV29-1; clone size: NA; CDR3 DNA: TGCAGCGTAATCGCTAGCCTGGAGAGGAATGAGCAGTTCTTC; CDR3 protein: CSVIASLERNEQFF
D gene: NA; J gene: TRBJ1-5; V gene: TRBV21-1; clone size: once; CDR3 DNA: TGTGCCAGCAGCAAAGAGGACAGACCTTTTATACACGGGGGCAATCAGCCCCAGCATTTT; CDR3 protein: CASSKEDRPFIHGGNQPQHF
D gene: TRBD1; J gene: TRBJ2-7; V gene: TRBV10-3; clone size: NA; CDR3 DNA: TGTGCCATCAAGGACAGGGAGTACGAGCAGTACTTC; CDR3 protein: CAIKDREYEQYF
D gene: TRBD2; J gene: TRBJ2-1; V gene: TRBV7-7; clone size: NA; CDR3 DNA: TGTGCCAGCAGCTTAGGGTCTAGCGGGGCTAGCTCCTACAATGAGCAGTTCTTC; CDR3 protein: CASSLGSSGASSYNEQFF
D gene: TRBD1; J gene: TRBJ2-7; V gene: TRBV12-5; clone size: NA; CDR3 DNA: TGTGCTAGTGGTTTACAGGGGAGCTCCTACAATGAGCAGTACTTC; CDR3 protein: CASGLQGSSYNEQYF
D gene: NA; J gene: TRBJ2-1; V gene: TRBV29-1; clone size: NA; CDR3 DNA: TGCAGCGCCCTAAAACAGGGGGGGAGGTTCTTC; CDR3 protein: CSALKQGGRFF
D gene: TRBD1; J gene: TRBJ2-5; V gene: TRBV20-1; clone size: NA; CDR3 DNA: TGCAGTGCTAGAACAGGGGATAAAGAGACCCAGTACTTC; CDR3 protein: CSARTGDKETQYF
D gene: TRBD1; J gene: TRBJ1-4; V gene: TRBV12-3/TRBV12-4; clone size: NA; CDR3 DNA: TGTGCCAGCAGATACGGACAGGGGGTGGGGAATGAAAAACTGTTTTTT; CDR3 protein: CASRYGQGVGNEKLFF
D gene: NA; J gene: TRBJ1-6; V gene: TRBV7-2; clone size: NA; CDR3 DNA: TGTGCCAGCAGCTTCGACCCAGGGAATAATTCACCCCTCCACTTT; CDR3 protein: CASSFDPGNNSPLHF
D gene: NA; J gene: TRBJ2-3; V gene: TRBV20-1; clone size: NA; CDR3 DNA: TGCAGTGCTAGAGACCCAGCGGAGAGCACAGATACGCAGTATTTT; CDR3 protein: CSARDPAESTDTQYF
D gene: NA; J gene: TRBJ2-7; V gene: TRBV28; clone size: few; CDR3 DNA: TGTGCCAGCAGCACCCCTCTTCGTTACGAGCAGTACTTC; CDR3 protein: CASSTPLRYEQYF
D gene: NA; J gene: TRBJ2-5; V gene: TRBV20-1; clone size: NA; CDR3 DNA: TGCAGTGCTAGAGATAAAGGACAGCTCCTTCAAGTGACCCAGTACTTC; CDR3 protein: CSARDKGQLLQVTQYF
D gene: NA; J gene: TRBJ2-4; V gene: TRBV2; clone size: NA; CDR3 DNA: TGTGCCAGCAGTCTGGAGGGTTTTGGGAACATTCAGTACTTC; CDR3 protein: CASSLEGFGNIQYF
D gene: TRBD2; J gene: TRBJ2-5; V gene: TRBV29-1; clone size: once; CDR3 DNA: TGCAGCGTTGAGCGGGGGGGGACCCAGTACTTC; CDR3 protein: CSVERGGTQYF
D gene: TRBD2; J gene: TRBJ2-7; V gene: TRBV20-1; clone size: few; CDR3 DNA: TGCAGTGCTAGCACGGGCGAAACGGGGGGGCTTGAGCAGTACTTC; CDR3 protein: CSASTGETGGLEQYF
D gene: TRBD2; J gene: TRBJ2-7; V gene: TRBV5-1; clone size: NA; CDR3 DNA: TGCGCCAGCGGCTTGGGAGGGACGGACTCCTACGAGCAGTACTTC; CDR3 protein: CASGLGGTDSYEQYF
D gene: TRBD2; J gene: TRBJ2-1; V gene: TRBV11-1; clone size: NA; CDR3 DNA: TGTGCCAGCACCACCCAGTTCGGGGGACTAGCGGGGGAATTCTCCTACAATGAGCAGTTCTTC; CDR3 protein: CASTTQFGGLAGEFSYNEQFF
D gene: NA; J gene: TRBJ2-1; V gene: TRBV3-1; clone size: NA; CDR3 DNA: TGTGCCAGCAGCCGTGTAGGCGCGGGTGATTACAATGAGCGGTTCTTC; CDR3 protein: CASSRVGAGDYNERFF
D gene: NA; J gene: TRBJ1-2; V gene: TRBV6-4; clone size: NA; CDR3 DNA: TGTGCCAGCAGTGCCGGGACATCGGGCTATGGCTACACCTTC; CDR3 protein: CASSAGTSGYGYTF
D gene: NA; J gene: TRBJ1-2; V gene: TRBV29-1; clone size: NA; CDR3 DNA: TGCAGCGTGGGGTCGGGGAACTATGGCTACACCTTC; CDR3 protein: CSVGSGNYGYTF
D gene: TRBD2; J gene: TRBJ2-5; V gene: TRBV3-1; clone size: few; CDR3 DNA: TGTGCCAGCAGCCTGACTAGCGGGGAAGAGACCCAGTACTTC; CDR3 protein: CASSLTSGEETQYF
D gene: NA; J gene: TRBJ2-7; V gene: TRBV6-5; clone size: NA; CDR3 DNA: TGTGCCAGCAGTTCGCCGACATCGGAGCAGTACTTC; CDR3 protein: CASSSPTSEQYF
D gene: TRBD2; J gene: TRBJ2-1; V gene: TRBV7-2; clone size: NA; CDR3 DNA: TGTGCCAGCAGCTTTAGCGGGGGGAATGAGCAGTTCTTC; CDR3 protein: CASSFSGGNEQFF
D gene: TRBD2; J gene: TRBJ2-1; V gene: TRBV27; clone size: few; CDR3 DNA: TGTGCCAGCAGTTTATCTCCGCCTAGCGGGGGGCCGGTTGAGCAGTTCTTC; CDR3 protein: CASSLSPPSGGPVEQFF
D gene: NA; J gene: TRBJ1-2; V gene: TRBV5-1; clone size: once; CDR3 DNA: TGCGCCAGCAGCTTGCTACCGGGGAGCTATGGCAACACCTTC; CDR3 protein: CASSLLPGSYGNTF
D gene: NA; J gene: TRBJ1-1; V gene: TRBV12-3/TRBV12-4; clone size: few; CDR3 DNA: TGTGCCAGCAGTAAGAGTCTGAACACTGAAGCTTTCTTT; CDR3 protein: CASSKSLNTEAFF